This T cell receptor beta chain was identified during a study of blood T cell repertoires in COVID-19. Across the study: Acute-phase and convalescent COVID-19 samples originated in the United States, Italy and Spain. T cells, B-cell-depleted T cells, or PBMCs supplied cDNA or gDNA.

Original processing notes: Estimated nucleated cell counts came from reference gene primer amplification. The table came from immunoSEQ multiplex PCR; TCRdb's copy has only in-frame clones and leaves some out. D and trimming come from the DNA, and the V and J calls and clone size come from that table. This repertoire shows some 300,000 clones, approximately 89% found once; its top ten account for 6.9%. The germline gives CDR1 GTSNPN, CDR2 SVGIG (reference sequence). The germline V and J ends were trimmed by 1 base and 2 bases, with 6 bases remaining between them. CDR3 length equals 13 residues. The sequenced sample was peripheral blood. The origin of this receptor is a woman in her 30s who had recovered from COVID-19. V and J are TRBV30 and TRBJ1-5; D is possibly TRBD1 (6 bases). The DNA of the CDR3 is TGTGCCTGGAGTGGGACAGGCAATCAGCCCCAGCATTTT. Translated: CAWSGTGNQPQHF.